This entry is about one T cell receptor (beta chain). This clonotype has only a few counts. The target of this receptor is not known. The record has no base qualities; no much larger clone is one base away. Preparation of the library involved UMI-ligation and nested PCR. The beta constant-region primer consisted of an equimolar mixture of two oligonucleotides that together covered TRBC1 and TRBC2. T4 RNA ligase 1 ligated a single-stranded oligonucleotide carrying the SP2 primer and a 12-nucleotide UMI to the cDNA 3' end. The ligated cDNA went through four rounds of PCR with nested alpha and beta constant-region primers together with the SP2 primer. Incubation of the ligation reaction was carried out at 16 degrees C for about 20-25 hours. PCR2 was typically performed as a SYBR Green qPCR and was stopped at a predetermined threshold so that over-amplification was prevented. Apart from the first purification, every purification step used Agencourt AMPure XP magnetic beads. Library quantification was done by Qubit, followed by a TapeStation check on which the main peak was expected at around 650 bp. Pooled libraries were sequenced on an Illumina MiSeq using v2 2x251 paired-end kits, and typically roughly 0.95-2.1 million reads were obtained per sample. Each sample library was pooled at roughly 4.1 nM, and about 4.5-7% PhiX was included to improve cluster recognition. The original methods were these. Using tag matching that tolerated one base-pair mismatch, Decombinator assigned V and J genes to FASTQ reads that had been processed by Demultiplexor. UMIs were used by Collapsinator to correct both sequencing errors and frequency errors arising from PCR heterogeneity. TCRs were translated and CDR3s were extracted from the conserved cysteine to the FGXG phenylalanine by CDR3Translator, with non-productive sequences being flagged. Gini, Shannon entropy and inverse Simpson indices were computed after subsampling the repertoires to the same number of UMI-defined TCRs. Power-law fits to clonotype abundance distributions were performed by maximum likelihood within the linear range. When run on a single naive CD8 sample, MIGEC and the pipeline yielded similar UMI counts, similar unique TCR numbers and similar clonal distributions. A set of some 7,000 CMV-associated CDR3 sequences, compiled from VDJdb and a published dataset, was used to search the repertoires. In-frame beta chains were kept once TCRdb had trimmed the public reads at Q25 with fastp and called clones with MiXCR. Rows are unified per CDR3 protein, each entry keeping the most common DNA and genes. The authors' filters were not applied to this entry. This sample has some 85,000 distinct CDR3 sequences in its table, and around 13% of those were observed once. The ten largest clones add up to 0.75% to 1% of the sample.

From the second PCR step on, the TCR alpha and beta chain libraries were amplified in separate reactions. CMV status of each donor was established by measuring IFNgamma production from CD4+ T cells after fresh PBMCs were stimulated overnight with CMV viral lysate. CD4 T cells were positively selected using Miltenyi beads, after which CD8 T cells were positively selected from the CD4-negative fraction. Cells stained for CD3, CD4, CD8, CD45RA, CD27 and a live/dead dye were sorted on a BD Aria II into four subsets by CD45RA and CD27. Three healthy volunteers provided blood, and the blood of each volunteer was split into CD4 and CD8 T cells and then into four differentiation subsets. Approximately 0.13 L of peripheral blood was drawn per donor, and PBMC were isolated by Ficoll-Paque PLUS density-gradient centrifugation. The sorted cells were lysed in RLT buffer, after which RNA was extracted using a Qiagen RNeasy kit and kept at -80 degrees C.

The record originates from a study of naive and memory T cell subsets (TCRdb year 2017). With regard to the full study: The study applied an open-source, UMI-based TCR alpha and beta sequencing pipeline to sorted naive and memory peripheral blood T cell subsets. The results of the functional CMV T cell responses matched the IgG serology results in every case. RNA was DNase-treated and reverse transcribed with TCR constant-region primers, mostly using SuperScript III.

Beyond this particular receptor, the publication reports: RNA-based TCR counts may be affected by expression changes linked to T cell activation and differentiation. TCR abundance followed a power law whose exponent differed between naive and memory subsets but was consistent across the three individuals. After error correction, only a single occurrence was seen for over 95% of naive TCR sequences, so much steeper abundance distributions were produced than in memory subsets. The repertoire findings for the naive and memory subsets could not be validated against a ground truth, as none was available. In both CD4 and CD8 cells, going from naive through CM, EM and EMRA, the Gini index went up while Shannon and inverse Simpson diversity went down. A clonotype was defined as a single alpha or beta chain sequence rather than as a paired alpha/beta receptor.

CDR3 length: 15 amino acids, cysteine to phenylalanine. Only the CDR3 DNA stays, 45 bases, in frame from base 1. From a lookup of the germline V gene, CDR1 and CDR2 are MNHNS and SASEGT. The trim is 2 bases for V and 5 bases for J, with a gap of 15 bases between the germline ends. The source of this sequence is a human donor in good health. Sequenced input: central memory CD4+ T cells from blood. This specimen's cell subset or site label, interpreted: central memory, CD45RA- CD27+. The V gene is TRBV6-1 and the J gene is TRBJ1-1; the D gene lacks a confident call. Read as DNA, the sequence is TGTGCCAGCAGTGAATATGTCGGTCCGGGGACTGAAGCTTTCTTT. Translated, it reads CASSEYVGPGTEAFF.